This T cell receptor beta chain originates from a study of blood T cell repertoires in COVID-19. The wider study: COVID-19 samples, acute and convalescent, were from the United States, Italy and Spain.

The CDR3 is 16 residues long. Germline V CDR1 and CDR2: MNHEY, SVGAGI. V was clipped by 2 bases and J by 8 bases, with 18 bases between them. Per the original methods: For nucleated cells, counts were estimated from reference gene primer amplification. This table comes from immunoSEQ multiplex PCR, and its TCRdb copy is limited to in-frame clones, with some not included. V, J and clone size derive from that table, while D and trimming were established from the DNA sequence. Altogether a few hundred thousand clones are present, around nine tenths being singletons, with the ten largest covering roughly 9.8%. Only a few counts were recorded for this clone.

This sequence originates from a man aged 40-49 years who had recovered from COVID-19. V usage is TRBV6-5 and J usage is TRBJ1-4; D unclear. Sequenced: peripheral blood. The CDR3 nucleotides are TGTGCCAGCAGTTACAAGGTTGGAGGGCCCGGAGAAAAACTGTTTTTT. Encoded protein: CASSYKVGGPGEKLFF.